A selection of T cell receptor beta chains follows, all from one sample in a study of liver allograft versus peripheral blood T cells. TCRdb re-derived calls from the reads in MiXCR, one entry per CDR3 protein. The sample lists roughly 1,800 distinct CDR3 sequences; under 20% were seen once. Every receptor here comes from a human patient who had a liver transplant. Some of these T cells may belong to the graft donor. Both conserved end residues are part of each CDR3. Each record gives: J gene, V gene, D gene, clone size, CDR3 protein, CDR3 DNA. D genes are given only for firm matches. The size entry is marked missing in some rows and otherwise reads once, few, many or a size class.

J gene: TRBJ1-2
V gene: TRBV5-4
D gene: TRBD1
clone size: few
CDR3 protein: CASRGLVGQGAYGYTF
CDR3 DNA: TGTGCCAGCAGGGGACTTGTGGGACAGGGGGCCTATGGCTACACCTTC

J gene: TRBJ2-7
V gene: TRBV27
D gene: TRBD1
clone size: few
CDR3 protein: CASSLGQVLSYEQYF
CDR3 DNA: TGTGCCAGCAGTCTTGGACAGGTACTCTCCTACGAGCAGTACTTC

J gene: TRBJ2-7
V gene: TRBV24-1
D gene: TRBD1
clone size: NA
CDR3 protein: CATSDFIPRQGDSYEQYF
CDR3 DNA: TGTGCCACCAGTGATTTTATCCCAAGACAGGGGGATTCCTACGAGCAGTACTTC

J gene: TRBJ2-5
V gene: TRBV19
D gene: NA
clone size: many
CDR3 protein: CASSMGGQGLLETQYF
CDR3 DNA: TGTGCCAGTAGTATGGGGGGGCAAGGGCTTTTAGAGACCCAGTACTTC

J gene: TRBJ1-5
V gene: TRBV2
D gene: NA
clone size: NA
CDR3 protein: CASSGGLRESNQPQHF
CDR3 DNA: TGTGCCAGCAGTGGGGGACTCAGGGAGAGCAATCAGCCCCAGCATTTT

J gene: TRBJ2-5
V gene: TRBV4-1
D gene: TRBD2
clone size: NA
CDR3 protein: CASSQTSGLNVGPKETQYF
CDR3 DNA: TGCGCCAGCAGCCAGACTAGCGGGCTGAACGTTGGACCTAAAGAGACCCAGTACTTC

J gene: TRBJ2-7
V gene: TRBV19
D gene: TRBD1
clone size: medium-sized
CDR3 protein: CASSFRDRSYEQYF
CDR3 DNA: TGTGCCAGTAGTTTCCGGGACAGGAGCTACGAGCAGTACTTC

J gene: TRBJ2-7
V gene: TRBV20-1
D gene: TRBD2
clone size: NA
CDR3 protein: CSARDWLAGPYEQYF
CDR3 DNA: TGCAGTGCTAGAGATTGGCTAGCGGGACCCTACGAGCAGTACTTC

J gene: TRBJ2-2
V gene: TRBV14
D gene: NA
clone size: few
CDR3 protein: CASSQGPFDTGELFF
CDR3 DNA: TGTGCCAGCAGCCAGGGGCCCTTTGACACCGGGGAGCTGTTTTTT

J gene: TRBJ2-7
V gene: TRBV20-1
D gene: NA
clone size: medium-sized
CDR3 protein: CSGNGGHLLQYF
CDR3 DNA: TGCAGTGGCAACGGGGGACACCTTTTACAGTACTTC

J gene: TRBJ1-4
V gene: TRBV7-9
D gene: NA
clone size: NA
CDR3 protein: CASSPASRVGKLFF
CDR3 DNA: TGTGCCAGCAGCCCCGCCAGCAGGGTTGGAAAACTGTTTTTT

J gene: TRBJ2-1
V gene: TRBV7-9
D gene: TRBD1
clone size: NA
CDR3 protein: CASSLSRGRITSYNEQFF
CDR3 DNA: TGTGCCAGCAGCTTATCCAGGGGGCGAATAACGTCCTACAATGAGCAGTTCTTC

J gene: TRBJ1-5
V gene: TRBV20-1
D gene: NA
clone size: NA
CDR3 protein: CSARDLAGSGNQPQHF
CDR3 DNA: TGCAGTGCTAGAGATCTGGCAGGGTCGGGCAATCAGCCCCAGCATTTT

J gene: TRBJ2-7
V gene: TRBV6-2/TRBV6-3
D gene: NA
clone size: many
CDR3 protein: CASRNPEQYF
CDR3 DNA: TGTGCCAGCAGGAACCCCGAGCAGTACTTC

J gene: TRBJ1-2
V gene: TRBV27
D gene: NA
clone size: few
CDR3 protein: CASSPTRSHYGYTF
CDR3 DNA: TGTGCCAGCAGCCCAACCAGGAGCCACTATGGCTACACCTTC

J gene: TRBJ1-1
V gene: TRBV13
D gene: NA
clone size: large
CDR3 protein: CASSSDTVGTEAFF
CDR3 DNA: TGTGCCAGCAGCTCTGACACGGTGGGGACTGAAGCTTTCTTT

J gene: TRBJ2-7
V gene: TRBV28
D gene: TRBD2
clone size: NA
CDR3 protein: CASSFLAGGTYEQYF
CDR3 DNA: TGTGCCAGCAGTTTCCTAGCGGGGGGGACCTACGAGCAGTACTTC

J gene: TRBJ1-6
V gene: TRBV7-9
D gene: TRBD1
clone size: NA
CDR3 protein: CASSPLTGRNSPLHF
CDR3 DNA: TGTGCCAGCAGCCCCCTGACAGGGAGGAATTCACCCCTCCACTTT

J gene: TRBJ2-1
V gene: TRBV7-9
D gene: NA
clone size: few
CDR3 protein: CASSLMVYNEQFF
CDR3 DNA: TGTGCCAGCAGCTTAATGGTGTACAATGAGCAGTTCTTC

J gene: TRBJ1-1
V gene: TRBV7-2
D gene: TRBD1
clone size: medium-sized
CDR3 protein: CASSLATGDHTEAFF
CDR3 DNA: TGTGCCAGCAGCTTAGCCACAGGGGATCACACTGAAGCTTTCTTT

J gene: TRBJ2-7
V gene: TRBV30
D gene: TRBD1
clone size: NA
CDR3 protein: CAWSLGTGSYEQYF
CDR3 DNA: TGTGCCTGGAGCCTTGGGACAGGGAGCTACGAGCAGTACTTC

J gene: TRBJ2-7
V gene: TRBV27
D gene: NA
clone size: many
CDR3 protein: CASSWDLSYEQYF
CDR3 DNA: TGTGCCAGCAGTTGGGACTTGAGCTACGAGCAGTACTTC

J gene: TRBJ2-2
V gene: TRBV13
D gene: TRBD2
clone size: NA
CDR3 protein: CASSSLGEGSGSPGELFF
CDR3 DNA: TGTGCCAGCAGCTCCCTCGGGGAAGGTAGCGGGAGCCCCGGGGAGCTGTTTTTT

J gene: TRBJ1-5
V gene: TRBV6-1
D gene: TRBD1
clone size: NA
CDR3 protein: CASSRGTGKLGNQPQHF
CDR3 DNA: TGTGCCAGCAGTCGGGGGACAGGGAAATTGGGCAATCAGCCCCAGCATTTT

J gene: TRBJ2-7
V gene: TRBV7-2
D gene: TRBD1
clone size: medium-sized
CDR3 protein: CASSLLVDRGGEQYF
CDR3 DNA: TGTGCCAGCAGCTTATTGGTGGACAGGGGGGGGGAGCAGTACTTC

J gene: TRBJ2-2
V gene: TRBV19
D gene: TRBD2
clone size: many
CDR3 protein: CASSIGVFGTSGGKPNTGELFF
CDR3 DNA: TGTGCCAGTAGTATAGGCGTCTTCGGGACTAGCGGGGGAAAACCCAACACCGGGGAGCTGTTTTTT

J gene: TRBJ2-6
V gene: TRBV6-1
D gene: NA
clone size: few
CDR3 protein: CASSGRRTGANVLTF
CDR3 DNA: TGTGCCAGCAGCGGGAGAAGAACTGGGGCCAACGTCCTGACTTTC

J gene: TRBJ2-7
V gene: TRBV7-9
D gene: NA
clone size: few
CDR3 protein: CATSTGPYGEQYF
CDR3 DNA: TGTGCCACCAGCACGGGACCCTACGGGGAGCAGTACTTC

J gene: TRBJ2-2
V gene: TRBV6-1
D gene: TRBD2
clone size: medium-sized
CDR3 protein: CASSVAGPRTGELFF
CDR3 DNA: TGTGCCAGCAGCGTAGCGGGACCGCGCACCGGGGAGCTGTTTTTT

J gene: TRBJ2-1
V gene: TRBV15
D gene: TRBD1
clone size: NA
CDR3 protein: CATSETRQGVNEQFF
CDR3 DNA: TGTGCCACCAGCGAGACCCGACAGGGGGTCAATGAGCAGTTCTTC

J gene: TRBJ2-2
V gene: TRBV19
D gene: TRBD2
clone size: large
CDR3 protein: CASSIGAGLAGGRNTGELFF
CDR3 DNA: TGTGCCAGTAGCATCGGAGCGGGACTAGCGGGAGGGCGGAACACCGGGGAGCTGTTTTTT

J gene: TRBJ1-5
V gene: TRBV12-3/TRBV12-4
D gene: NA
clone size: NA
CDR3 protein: CASRRTENNQPQHF
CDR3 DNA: TGTGCCAGCAGGCGGACAGAGAATAATCAGCCCCAGCATTTT

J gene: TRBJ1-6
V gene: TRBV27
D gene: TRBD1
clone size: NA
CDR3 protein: CASSLTTGGDNSPLHF
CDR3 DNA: TGTGCCAGCAGTTTAACTACAGGGGGCGATAATTCACCCCTCCACTTT

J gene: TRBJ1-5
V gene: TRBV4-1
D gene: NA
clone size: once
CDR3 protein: CASSQGTENSNQPQHF
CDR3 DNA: TGCGCCAGCAGCCAAGGGACCGAAAATAGCAATCAGCCCCAGCATTTT

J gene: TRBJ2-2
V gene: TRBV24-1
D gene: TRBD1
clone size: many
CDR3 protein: CATSDLPRLGGEFEGTGELFF
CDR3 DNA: TGTGCCACCAGTGACCTCCCCCGGTTAGGGGGCGAGTTCGAGGGCACCGGGGAGCTGTTTTTT

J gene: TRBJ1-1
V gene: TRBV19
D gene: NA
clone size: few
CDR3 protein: CASSNPTVGLGAFF
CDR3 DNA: TGTGCCAGTAGTAACCCGACTGTGGGACTGGGAGCTTTCTTT

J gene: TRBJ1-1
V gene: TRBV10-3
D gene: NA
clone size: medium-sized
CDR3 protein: CAVLTGPGGEAFF
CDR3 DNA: TGTGCCGTTCTGACAGGCCCGGGGGGTGAAGCTTTCTTT

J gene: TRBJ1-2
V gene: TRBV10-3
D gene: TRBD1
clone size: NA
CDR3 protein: CAIKPGGGDRVGYTF
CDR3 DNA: TGTGCCATCAAGCCGGGGGGGGGGGACAGGGTCGGCTACACCTTC

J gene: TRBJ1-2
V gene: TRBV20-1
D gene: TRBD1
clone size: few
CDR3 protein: CSAGPWTGDKNNYGYTF
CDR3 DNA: TGCAGTGCTGGACCTTGGACAGGGGACAAAAACAACTATGGCTACACCTTC

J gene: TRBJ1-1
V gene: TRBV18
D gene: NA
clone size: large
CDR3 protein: CASSPLVPDANTEAFF
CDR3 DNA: TGTGCCAGCTCACCACTTGTACCCGACGCAAACACTGAAGCTTTCTTT

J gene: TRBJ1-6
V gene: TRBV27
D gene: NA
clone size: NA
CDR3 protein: CASSLWSSYNSPLHF
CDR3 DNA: TGTGCCAGCAGTCTCTGGAGCTCCTATAATTCACCCCTCCACTTT

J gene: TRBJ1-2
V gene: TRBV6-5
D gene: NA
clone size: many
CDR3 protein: CASGVQTYGYTF
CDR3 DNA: TGTGCCAGCGGGGTACAGACCTATGGCTACACCTTC

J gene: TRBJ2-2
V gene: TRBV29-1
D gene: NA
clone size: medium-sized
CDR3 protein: CSVEPVSGELFF
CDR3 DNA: TGCAGCGTTGAACCGGTATCCGGGGAGCTGTTTTTT

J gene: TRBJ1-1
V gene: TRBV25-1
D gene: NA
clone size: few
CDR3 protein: CASSEVGYDGAFF
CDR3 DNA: TGTGCCAGCAGTGAAGTCGGATATGATGGAGCTTTCTTT

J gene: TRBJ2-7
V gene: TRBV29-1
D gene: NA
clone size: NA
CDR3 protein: CSVADNTYEQYF
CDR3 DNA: TGCAGCGTTGCAGACAATACCTACGAGCAGTACTTC

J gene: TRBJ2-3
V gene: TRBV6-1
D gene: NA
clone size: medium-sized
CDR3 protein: CASSEYRRGYTDTQYF
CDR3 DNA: TGTGCCAGCAGTGAATATCGCCGGGGATACACAGATACGCAGTATTTT

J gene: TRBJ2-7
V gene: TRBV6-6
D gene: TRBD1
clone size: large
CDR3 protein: CASSYQGDYEQYF
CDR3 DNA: TGTGCCAGCAGTTACCAGGGGGACTACGAGCAGTACTTC

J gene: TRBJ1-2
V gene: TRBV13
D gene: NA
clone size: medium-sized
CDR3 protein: CASSEANYGYTF
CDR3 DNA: TGTGCCAGCTCCGAGGCCAACTATGGCTACACCTTC

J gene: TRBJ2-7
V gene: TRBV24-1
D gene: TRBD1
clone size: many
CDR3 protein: CATSGEQGSYEQYF
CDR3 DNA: TGTGCCACCAGTGGAGAACAGGGGTCCTACGAGCAGTACTTC

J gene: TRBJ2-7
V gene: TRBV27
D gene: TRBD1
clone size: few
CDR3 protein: CASSYTGTGRYEQYF
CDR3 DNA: TGTGCCAGCAGTTATACCGGGACAGGGAGGTACGAGCAGTACTTC

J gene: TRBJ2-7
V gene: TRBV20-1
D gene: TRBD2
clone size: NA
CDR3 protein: CSAKAGEDYEQYF
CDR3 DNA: TGCAGTGCTAAGGCGGGAGAAGACTACGAGCAGTACTTC